This TCR beta chain stems from a study of radiotherapy plus CTLA-4 blockade in lung cancer. This CDR3 contains 16 residues. Germline CDR1 SGHTA, CDR2 FQGNSA. The V segment lost 3 bases and the J segment 7 bases; nucleotides outside the gene matches: 11. Only in-frame clones appear in the TCRdb table, and some are missing; sequencing was by immunoSEQ multiplex PCR. The sample contains tens of thousands of clones, roughly 79% of which appear only once. Specimen: peripheral blood, collected from a patient treated with radiotherapy plus ipilimumab. The sequence came from a human donor with non-small cell lung cancer who had a partial response to radiotherapy plus ipilimumab. Some clones in this sample may be carry-over from other donors' samples. The chain employs TRBV7-2 and TRBJ2-3, with TRBD2 matching over 9 bases. The CDR3 protein is CASSFRRVRGGNTQYF. The CDR3 bases are TGTGCCAGCAGCTTTAGGAGGGTGCGGGGGGGGAATACGCAGTATTTT.